The 8 T cell receptor beta chains listed next were all sequenced from one sample in a study of control samples from healthy donors and cancer patients. The data were produced by immunoSEQ multiplex PCR, yet TCRdb's version contains in-frame clones alone and is incomplete. Of more than 85,000 clones in the sample, approximately 90% were seen once. The sequencing input was PBMCs. Every receptor here comes from a woman in her sixties with lung cancer.

The CDR3 is CASSPTRGTYGYTF. In DNA, the CDR3 is TGTGCCAGCAGTCCCACGCGAGGGACCTATGGCTACACCTTC. V is TRBV6-5 and J is TRBJ1-2; tentative D call: TRBD1 (5 bases). The CDR3 is 14 residues long. The V gene's germline CDR1 is MNHEY and CDR2 SVGAGI. V dropped 5 bases and J dropped 4 bases, with 14 bases sitting between them.

This clone has a single count. The V and J genes are TRBV6-5 and TRBJ1-3; TRBD1 matches at 7 bases. CDR1 is MNHEY and CDR2 is SVGAGI in the germline V gene. The CDR3 sequence is 15 residues long. V was clipped by 9 bases and J by 4 bases; unmatched bases: 12. This chain's CDR3 is CASTRGLGSGNTIYF. CDR3 sequence (DNA): TGTGCCAGTACAAGGGGGCTGGGTTCAGGAAACACCATATATTTT.

The V call is TRBV5-1, the J call TRBJ2-1; TRBD2 aligns across 12 bases. Trimming at V came to 7 bases and at J to 2 bases, leaving 4 bases not matched to a gene. The CDR3 has 15 amino acids. Per the germline V gene, CDR1 is SGHRS and CDR2 is YFSETQ. This chain's CDR3 is CASATSGSTYNEQFF. The CDR3 nucleotides are TGCGCCAGCGCGACTAGCGGGAGTACCTACAATGAGCAGTTCTTC.

V usage is TRBV5-6 and J usage is TRBJ1-3, with D unresolved. CDR1 and CDR2 (germline): SGHDT, YYEEEE. This CDR3 contains 16 residues. Trimming shortened V by 1 base and J by 3 bases, and 14 bases separated the two germline ends. The CDR3 coding sequence is TGTGCCAGCAGCTTGAACCCCCGGACCCGTGGAAACACCATATATTTT. It translates to CASSLNPRTRGNTIYF.

V is TRBV7-2 and J is TRBJ1-1; D gene uncertain. This CDR3 has 13 residues. Germline CDR1 and CDR2: SGHTA and FQGNSA. The ends were cut back, 4 bases at V and 0 bases at J, with 6 bases in the middle. In nucleotides, the CDR3 is TGTGCCAGCAGCTGGAGGATGAACACTGAAGCTTTCTTT. It translates to CASSWRMNTEAFF.

V and J are TRBV30 and TRBJ1-2, with a possible D match to TRBD1 (5 bases). Deletions cut 4 bases from V and 8 bases from J, with 20 bases between. The CDR3 is made up of 14 amino acids. Germline values: CDR1 GTSNPN, CDR2 SVGIG (reference sequence). The CDR3 coding sequence is TGTGCCTGGACCCTTTCGACAGATTCCTCGGGCTACACCTTC. This codes for CAWTLSTDSSGYTF.

This sequence joins TRBV6-6 and TRBJ2-7; TRBD2 matches 12 bases. Germline CDR1 reads MNHNY; CDR2 reads SVGAGI (reference sequence). There are 15 residues in the CDR3. The junction had 4 bases not matched to a gene; V was cut back by 4 bases and J by 3 bases. CDR3 loop: CASSFTSGGHYEQYF. The CDR3 bases are TGTGCCAGCAGTTTCACTAGCGGGGGGCACTACGAGCAGTACTTC.

The chain's CDR3 is CASSLASSGGRRFF. CDR3 DNA sequence: TGTGCCAGCAGCTTAGCCTCTAGCGGGGGCCGGCGATTCTTC. The genes are TRBV7-2 and TRBJ2-1, with 10 bases matching TRBD2. Germline-derived CDR1 and CDR2 are SGHTA and FQGNSA. The CDR3 runs to 14 residues. Trimming removed 0 bases from V and 16 bases from J; junction bases left unmatched: 9.